This T cell receptor (beta chain) came from a study of identical twins. Germline V lookup: CDR1 MDHEN, CDR2 SYDVKM. The V end lost 4 bases, the J end lost 2 bases, and 8 bases lay between the germline ends. This CDR3 has 13 amino acids. This clonotype was seen ten or more times. Antigen: not known. Overall study findings and caveats: The authors drew conclusions from cross-sectional statistical analysis rather than following the same donors. With beta out-of-frame sequences, excess sharing by twins was weaker.

Each CDR3 protein gets one entry after TCRdb re-called the 5' RACE reads with MiXCR. The sample has fewer than 450,000 distinct CDR3 sequences; 9% to 10% are singletons. Among all donors, each was a healthy Caucasian. This sequence joins TRBV28 and TRBJ2-5, with D possibly being TRBD2 (5 bases). The receptor was derived from a woman aged 45-65 years in good health. Source material: naive T cells sorted from blood. CDR3 bases: TGTGCCAGCAGTTCTAGACTACAAGAGACCCAGTACTTC. Translated, it gives CASSSRLQETQYF.